The 7 T cell receptor beta chains below were found in one sample sequenced in a study of HIV-infected children after antiretroviral therapy interruption. Stated treatment: PENTA 11 planned treatment interruption arm or continuous ART arm. A 3' RACE protocol on RNA, with unique molecular identifiers, produced the TCR library. TCRdb redid the calling of the 3' RACE reads with MiXCR, one entry per CDR3 protein. The table includes about 89,000 distinct CDR3 sequences, approximately 6.9% detected once. The source material was CD45RA+ CD4+ T cells from PBMCs, pooled from several time points, sampled from a donor given antiretroviral therapy, either interrupted or continuous. Subset defined: naive CD4+ CD45RA+ CD45RO- T cells. These receptor sequences come from a pool of human donors with HIV.

Ten or more counts support this clonotype. The chain employs TRBV29-1 and TRBJ1-1; D gene uncertain. This CDR3 spans 12 amino acids. V shed 4 bases and J shed 5 bases, with 11 bases lying between them. Germline V gene data show CDR1 as SQVTM and CDR2 as ANQGSEA. The CDR3 sequence: CSVAESGTEAFF. CDR3 bases: TGCAGCGTTGCTGAGAGTGGGACTGAAGCTTTCTTT.

This chain links TRBV4-1 with TRBJ2-3; TRBD2 matches at 11 bases. The CDR3 runs to 17 residues. V gave up 1 base and J gave up 2 bases; unmatched junction bases: 5. Germline V gene data show CDR1 as MGHRA and CDR2 as YSYEKL. The CDR3: CASSQVPGLAVTDTQYF. The CDR3 coding sequence is TGCGCCAGCAGCCAAGTCCCGGGACTAGCGGTCACAGATACGCAGTATTTT.

This clonotype was seen repeatedly, ten times or more. The chain links TRBV11-3 to TRBJ2-1, with D tentatively TRBD1 or TRBD2 (5 bases each). Trimming stripped 1 base from V and 5 bases from J, with 18 bases between. The length of the CDR3 is 17 residues. From germline, CDR1 is SGHNT and CDR2 YENEEA. CDR3 bases: TGTGCCAGCAGCTTAGTACTCTCCGACCGGGGACACAATGAGCAGTTCTTC. It specifies CASSLVLSDRGHNEQFF. The variable domain in full, with the rest retrieved from reference TRBV11-3 and TRBJ2-1, is EAGVVQSPRYKIIEKKQPVAFWCNPISGHNTLYWYLQNLGQGPELLIRYENEEAVDDSQLPKDRFSAERLKGVDSTLKIQPAELGDSAVYLCASSLVLSDRGHNEQFFGPGTRLTVL.

In this sample, this clonotype turned up many times. The CDR3 sequence: CASSEVDGDSPLHF. The CDR3 DNA reads TGTGCCAGCAGTGAAGTGGATGGAGATTCACCCCTCCACTTT. The rearrangement uses TRBV6-1 and TRBJ1-6; D is unresolved. The germline CDR1 and CDR2 sequences are MNHNS and SASEGT. V lost 1 base and J 8 bases, leaving 9 bases between the germline ends. The CDR3 consists of 14 residues.

This clonotype was counted ten times or more. The rearrangement links TRBV6-6 to TRBJ1-4; no reliable D call. The CDR3 is 13 amino acids. Germline V gene lookup returns CDR1 MNHNY and CDR2 SVGAGI (reference sequence). The ends were cut back, 4 bases at V and 5 bases at J, with 8 bases in the middle. CDR3 in amino acids: CASSFLGNEKLFF. CDR3 DNA: TGTGCCAGCAGTTTCCTAGGAAATGAAAAACTGTTTTTT.

This clonotype was counted ten times or more. The chain recombines TRBV10-1 with TRBJ2-2; D remains unclear. The V end was cut by 6 bases, the J end by 8 bases, with 10 bases between. Germline-derived CDR1 and CDR2 are WNHNN and SYGVQD (reference sequence). This CDR3 comprises 12 residues. The CDR3: CASSFIGGELFF. The CDR3 DNA is TGCGCCAGCAGCTTTATTGGGGGGGAGCTGTTTTTT.

This clonotype was seen a few times. CDR3 loop: CASSMAASTDTQYF. The CDR3 DNA reads as TGTGCCAGTAGTATGGCAGCCAGCACAGATACGCAGTATTTT. The genes are TRBV19 and TRBJ2-3; D remains unclear. The germline gives CDR1 LNHDA, CDR2 SQIVND (reference sequence). V was cut by 3 bases and J by 0 bases, with 7 bases left in between. This CDR3 contains 14 residues.